There are a few counts of the clone carrying this TCR beta chain. Its specificity is unknown. Every donor gave around 10 milliliters of peripheral blood. This sample was included in a study of blood T cells in healthy people across ages. Trimming left V 7 bases short and J 3 bases short, with 16 bases between. Germline-derived CDR1 and CDR2 are SGHVS and FQNEAQ. The CDR3 length is 14 residues. Study conclusions and caveats: Measured against age, TCR beta diversity per million T cells decreased in a roughly linear manner.

It was with a sample-barcoded 5' primer and a J-beta primer mix that a second PCR of roughly 7 to 12 cycles was run. TCRdb called the 5' RACE reads again in MiXCR, with one record for every CDR3 protein. The sample lists approximately 900,000 distinct CDR3 sequences; roughly 52% were seen once. The sequence was obtained from a man aged 25 to 40 in good health. Sequenced sample: blood. This chain uses TRBV7-8 with TRBJ2-7; no reliable D call. This CDR3 is CASTYSGSFYEQYF. The CDR3 bases are TGTGCCAGCACCTACTCCGGATCTTTCTACGAGCAGTACTTC.